Listed below are T cell receptor beta chains from one sample, sequenced in a study of CD8 T cells in Susac syndrome. TCRdb independently ran MiXCR on the immunoSEQ multiplex PCR reads; one entry per CDR3 protein. The sample has about 280,000 distinct CDR3 sequences, about 88% seen once. Sequences were obtained from CD8+ T cells from PBMCs. Every receptor here comes from a human donor with multiple sclerosis. CDR3s include the opening cysteine and the closing phenylalanine or tryptophan. D genes are given only for firm matches. Rows may omit the clone size; those that give it use once, few, many or a size class.

-	TRBV19	once	TRBJ1-3	CASSIRRGQFGENTIYF	TGTGCCAGTAGTATTCGGCGAGGGCAGTTTGGAGAAAACACCATATATTTT
TRBD2	TRBV7-3	-	TRBJ2-1	CASSLIRGGRVNEQFF	TGTGCCAGCAGCCTGATAAGAGGCGGGAGGGTTAACGAGCAGTTCTTC
-	TRBV13	-	TRBJ2-2	CASEQGGTNTGELFF	TGTGCCAGCGAACAGGGAGGCACGAACACCGGGGAGCTGTTTTTT
-	TRBV11-2	-	TRBJ1-1	CASSLYGAEAFF	TGTGCCAGCAGCTTATACGGTGCTGAAGCTTTCTTT
-	TRBV3-1	-	TRBJ2-1	CASRRGLDLFF	TGTGCCAGCAGAAGGGGACTGGATCTTTTCTTC
TRBD1	TRBV6-5	-	TRBJ1-1	CASKYRGDTEAFF	TGTGCCAGCAAATACAGGGGTGACACTGAAGCTTTCTTT
-	TRBV25-1	few	TRBJ1-2	CASSEGGARGGYTF	TGTGCCAGCAGTGAGGGGGGGGCGCGAGGCGGCTACACCTTC
-	TRBV4-1	-	TRBJ2-1	CASSLLRQDNEQFF	TGCGCCAGCAGCCTCCTCAGACAGGACAATGAGCAGTTCTTC
TRBD1	TRBV4-1	-	TRBJ2-7	CASSQLLQGFEQYF	TGCGCCAGCAGCCAACTATTACAGGGGTTCGAGCAGTACTTC
TRBD1	TRBV20-1	-	TRBJ1-1	CSATGDLLDEAFF	TGCAGTGCGACAGGGGACCTTTTGGATGAAGCTTTCTTT